This TCR beta chain was found in a study of blood T cell repertoires in COVID-19. The table lists this clone with a count of one. CDR1 is SGHAT, CDR2 FQNNGV, per germline. The junction had 7 bases not matched to a gene; V was cut back by 1 base and J by 1 base. This CDR3 comprises 18 residues. Here immunoSEQ multiplex PCR was the method, and the copy in TCRdb shows in-frame clones only, minus some. The table shows over 250,000 clones, with about nine tenths occurring only once. This sequence originates from a woman between 18 and 29 years old who had recovered from COVID-19. The sequenced sample was PBMCs or T cells enriched from blood (not recorded which). J is TRBJ2-6 and V is TRBV11-2, with 7 bases matching TRBD2. This chain's CDR3 is CASSLVGLGSSGANVLTF. In DNA, the CDR3 is TGTGCCAGCAGCTTAGTTGGACTAGGGTCTTCTGGGGCCAACGTCCTGACTTTC.